What follows is one T cell receptor (beta chain) and its context. This sample stems from a study of control samples from healthy donors and cancer patients. Produced via immunoSEQ multiplex PCR; TCRdb's table is partial and in-frame only. Altogether about 180,000 clones are present, about nine tenths being singletons, with the ten largest covering 2%. The clonotype was recovered from a woman aged 40 to 50 in good health. The specimen was blood.

The CDR3 DNA reads TGTGCCAGCAGTTCGGGACAGCTACCCTACGAGCAGTACTTC. It specifies CASSSGQLPYEQYF. The chain couples TRBV6-5 to TRBJ2-7; 7 bases map to TRBD1. The germline gives CDR1 MNHEY, CDR2 SVGAGI. Losses at the gene ends were 4 bases for V and 2 bases for J; bases not matched to a gene: 5. The length of the CDR3 is 14 residues.